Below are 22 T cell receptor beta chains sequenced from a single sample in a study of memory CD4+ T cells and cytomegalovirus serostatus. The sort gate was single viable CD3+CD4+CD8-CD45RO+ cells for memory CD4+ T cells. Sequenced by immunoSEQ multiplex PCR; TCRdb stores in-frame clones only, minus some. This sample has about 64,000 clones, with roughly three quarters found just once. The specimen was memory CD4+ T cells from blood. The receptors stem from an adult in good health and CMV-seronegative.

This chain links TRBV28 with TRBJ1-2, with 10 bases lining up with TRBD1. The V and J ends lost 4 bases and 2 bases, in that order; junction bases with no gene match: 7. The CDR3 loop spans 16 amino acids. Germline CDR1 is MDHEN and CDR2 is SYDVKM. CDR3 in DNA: TGTGCCAGCAGTTCCTACGGGACAGGGGAAAACTATGGCTACACCTTC. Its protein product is CASSSYGTGENYGYTF.

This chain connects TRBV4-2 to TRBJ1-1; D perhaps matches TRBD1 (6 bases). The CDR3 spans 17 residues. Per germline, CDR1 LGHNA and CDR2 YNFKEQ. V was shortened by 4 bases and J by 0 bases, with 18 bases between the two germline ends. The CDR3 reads CASSRTSGTRLNTEAFF. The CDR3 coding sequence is TGTGCCAGCAGCCGAACCTCCGGGACAAGATTGAACACTGAAGCTTTCTTT.

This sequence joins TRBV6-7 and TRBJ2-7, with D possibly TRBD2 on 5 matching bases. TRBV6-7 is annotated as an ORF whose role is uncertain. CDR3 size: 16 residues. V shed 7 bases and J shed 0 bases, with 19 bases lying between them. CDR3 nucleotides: TGTGCCAGCACCCTACCGTTTAGCGCACCCTCCTACGAGCAGTACTTC. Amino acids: CASTLPFSAPSYEQYF.

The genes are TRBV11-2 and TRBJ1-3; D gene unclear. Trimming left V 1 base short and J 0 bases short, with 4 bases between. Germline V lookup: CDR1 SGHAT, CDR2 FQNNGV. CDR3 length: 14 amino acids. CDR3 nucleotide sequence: TGTGCCAGCAGCTTAGGGAGCTCTGGAAACACCATATATTTT. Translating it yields CASSLGSSGNTIYF.

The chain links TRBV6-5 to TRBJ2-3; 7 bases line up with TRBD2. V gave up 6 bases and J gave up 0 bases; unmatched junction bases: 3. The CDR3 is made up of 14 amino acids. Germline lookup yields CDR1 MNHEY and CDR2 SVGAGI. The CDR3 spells CASRSSGSTDTQYF. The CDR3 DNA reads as TGTGCCAGCAGATCTAGCGGAAGCACAGATACGCAGTATTTT.

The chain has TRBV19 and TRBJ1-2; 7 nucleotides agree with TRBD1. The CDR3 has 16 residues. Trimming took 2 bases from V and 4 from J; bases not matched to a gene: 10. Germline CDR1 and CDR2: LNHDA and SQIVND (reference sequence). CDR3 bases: TGTGCCAGTAGTATAATGGGACAGCAGAAATTCTATGGCTACACCTTC. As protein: CASSIMGQQKFYGYTF.

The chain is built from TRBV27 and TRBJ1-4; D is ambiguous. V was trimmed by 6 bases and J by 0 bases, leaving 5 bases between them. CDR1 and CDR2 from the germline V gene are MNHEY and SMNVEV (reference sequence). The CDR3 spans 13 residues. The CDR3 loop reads CASSLATNEKLFF. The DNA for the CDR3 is TGTGCCAGCAGCCTAGCAACTAATGAAAAACTGTTTTTT.

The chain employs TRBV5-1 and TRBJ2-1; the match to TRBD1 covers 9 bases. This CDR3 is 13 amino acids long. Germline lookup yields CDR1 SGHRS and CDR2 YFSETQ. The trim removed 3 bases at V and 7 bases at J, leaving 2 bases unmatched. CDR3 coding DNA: TGCGCCAGCAGCTCGGGACAGGGTAATGAGCAGTTCTTC. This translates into CASSSGQGNEQFF.

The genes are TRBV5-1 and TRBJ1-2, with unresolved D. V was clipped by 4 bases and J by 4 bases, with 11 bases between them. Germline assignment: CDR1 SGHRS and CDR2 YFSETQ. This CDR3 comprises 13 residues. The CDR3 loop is CASSTGEAYGYTF. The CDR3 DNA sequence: TGCGCCAGCAGCACCGGGGAGGCCTATGGCTACACCTTC. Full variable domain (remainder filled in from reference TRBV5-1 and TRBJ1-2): KAGVTQTPRYLIKTRGQQVTLSCSPISGHRSVSWYQQTPGQGLQFLFEYFSETQRNKGNFPGRFSGRQFSNSRSEMNVSTLELGDSALYLCASSTGEAYGYTFGSGTRLTVV.

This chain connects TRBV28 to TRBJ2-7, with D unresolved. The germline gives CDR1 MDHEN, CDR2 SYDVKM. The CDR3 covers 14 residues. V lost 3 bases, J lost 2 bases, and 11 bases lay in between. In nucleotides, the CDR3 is TGTGCCAGCAGTTTTTATGGGGATACCTACGAGCAGTACTTC. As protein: CASSFYGDTYEQYF.

CDR3 sequence (DNA): TGTGCCAGCAGCTTGGACGGGATGACCTACGAGCAGTACTTC. Its translation: CASSLDGMTYEQYF. This chain connects TRBV5-4 to TRBJ2-7; a weak D match, TRBD2 (5 bases). CDR1 and CDR2 from the germline V gene are SGHNT and YYREEE (reference sequence). The CDR3 runs 14 residues. Trimming removed 0 bases at V and 2 bases at J, with 9 bases between. Supplemented by reference TRBV5-4 and TRBJ2-7, the full variable domain reads ETGVTQSPTHLIKTRGQQVTLRCSSQSGHNTVSWYQQALGQGPQFIFQYYREEENGRGNFPPRFSGLQFPNYSSELNVNALELDDSALYLCASSLDGMTYEQYFGPGTRLTVT.

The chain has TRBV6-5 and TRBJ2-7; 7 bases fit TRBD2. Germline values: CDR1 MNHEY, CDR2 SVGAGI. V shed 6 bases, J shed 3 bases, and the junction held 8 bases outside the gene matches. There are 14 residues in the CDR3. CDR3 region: CASSRSGGSYEQYF. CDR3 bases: TGTGCCAGCAGCCGATCTGGCGGGAGCTACGAGCAGTACTTC.

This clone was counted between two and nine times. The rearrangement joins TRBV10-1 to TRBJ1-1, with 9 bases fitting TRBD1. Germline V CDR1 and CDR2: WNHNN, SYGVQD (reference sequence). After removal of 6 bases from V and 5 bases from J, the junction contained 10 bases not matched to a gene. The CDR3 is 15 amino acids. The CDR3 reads CASSLNSDRGTEAFF. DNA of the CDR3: TGCGCCAGCAGCCTAAACTCGGACAGGGGAACTGAAGCTTTCTTT.

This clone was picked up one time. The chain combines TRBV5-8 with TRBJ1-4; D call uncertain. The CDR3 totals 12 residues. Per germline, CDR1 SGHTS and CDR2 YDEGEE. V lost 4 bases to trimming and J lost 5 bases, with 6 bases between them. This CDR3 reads CASSRLNEKLFF. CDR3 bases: TGTGCCAGCAGCCGTTTAAATGAAAAACTGTTTTTT.

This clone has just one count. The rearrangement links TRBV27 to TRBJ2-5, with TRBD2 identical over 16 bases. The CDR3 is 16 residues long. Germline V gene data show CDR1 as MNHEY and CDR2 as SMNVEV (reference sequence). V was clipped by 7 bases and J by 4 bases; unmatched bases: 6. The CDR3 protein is CASKGLAGGPGETQYF. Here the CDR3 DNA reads TGTGCCAGCAAGGGACTAGCGGGAGGGCCGGGAGAGACCCAGTACTTC.

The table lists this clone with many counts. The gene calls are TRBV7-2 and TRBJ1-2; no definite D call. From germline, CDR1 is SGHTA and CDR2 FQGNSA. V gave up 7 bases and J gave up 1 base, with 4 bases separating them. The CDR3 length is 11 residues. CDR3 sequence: CASTINYGYTF. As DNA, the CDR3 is TGTGCCAGCACCATTAACTATGGCTACACCTTC.

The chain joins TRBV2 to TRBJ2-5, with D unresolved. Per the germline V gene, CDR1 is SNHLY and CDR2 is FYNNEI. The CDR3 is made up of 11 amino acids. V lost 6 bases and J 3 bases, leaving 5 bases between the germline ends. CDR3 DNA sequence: TGTGCCAGCAGCCCGAAAGAGACCCAGTACTTC. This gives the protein CASSPKETQYF.

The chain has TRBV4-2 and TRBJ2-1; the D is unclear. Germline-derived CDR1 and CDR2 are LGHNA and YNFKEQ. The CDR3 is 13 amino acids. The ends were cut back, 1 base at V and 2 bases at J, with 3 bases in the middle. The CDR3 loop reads CASSQGTYNEQFF. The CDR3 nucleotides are TGTGCCAGCAGCCAAGGGACCTACAATGAGCAGTTCTTC.

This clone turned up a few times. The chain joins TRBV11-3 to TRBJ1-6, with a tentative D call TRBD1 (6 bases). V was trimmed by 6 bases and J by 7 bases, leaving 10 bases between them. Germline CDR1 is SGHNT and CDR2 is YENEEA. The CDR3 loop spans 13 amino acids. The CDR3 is CASSRRGNSPLHF. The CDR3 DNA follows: TGTGCCAGCAGTAGGAGGGGGAATTCACCCCTCCACTTT.

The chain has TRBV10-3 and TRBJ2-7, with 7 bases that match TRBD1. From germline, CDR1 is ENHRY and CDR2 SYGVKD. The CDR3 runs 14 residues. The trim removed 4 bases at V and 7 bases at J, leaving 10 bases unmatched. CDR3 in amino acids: CAISAGQALLEQYF. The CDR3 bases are TGTGCCATCAGTGCAGGACAGGCTCTCTTAGAGCAGTACTTC.

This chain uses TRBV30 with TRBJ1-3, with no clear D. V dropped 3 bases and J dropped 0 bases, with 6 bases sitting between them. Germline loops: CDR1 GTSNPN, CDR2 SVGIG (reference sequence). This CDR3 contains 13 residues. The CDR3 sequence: CAWRVNSGNTIYF. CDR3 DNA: TGTGCCTGGAGGGTTAACTCTGGAAACACCATATATTTT.

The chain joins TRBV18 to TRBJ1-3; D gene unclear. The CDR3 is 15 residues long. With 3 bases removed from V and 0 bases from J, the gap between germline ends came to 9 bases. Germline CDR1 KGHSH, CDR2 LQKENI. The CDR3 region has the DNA TGTGCCAGCTCACCGGGTGGAATCTCTGGAAACACCATATATTTT. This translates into CASSPGGISGNTIYF.